The rows below give T cell receptor beta chains drawn from one sample of a study of T cell changes during pregnancy in multiple sclerosis. Clones were read by immunoSEQ multiplex PCR, and TCRdb kept only the in-frame ones, dropping some. The data show about 100,000 clones, approximately 90% seen once. Sample: peripheral blood, taken in the second trimester of pregnancy. The origin of the receptors is a female donor in good health, enrolled as a control in a pregnancy study. Each CDR3 is given with its conserved first and last residue. A D gene is named only where the DNA matches it firmly. Not all rows give a size; the values are once, few, many and, for expanded clones, a class.

CDR3 length,V gene,clone size,J gene,D gene,CDR3 DNA,CDR3 protein
14,TRBV28,.,TRBJ1-3,.,TGTGCCAGCAGTTTTCTCCGAGCTAGAAACACCATATATTTT,CASSFLRARNTIYF
15,TRBV27,.,TRBJ2-5,TRBD1,TGTGCCAGCAGTTTATCAGGGGGCACGGGGGAGACCCAGTACTTC,CASSLSGGTGETQYF
14,TRBV28,.,TRBJ1-4,TRBD1,TGTGCCAGCACCCGACAGGGGGCTCGGGAAAAACTGTTTTTT,CASTRQGAREKLFF
17,TRBV9,.,TRBJ2-5,.,TGTGCCAGCAGCGTAGGGGCGGCTAGCGGAGGGGGAGAGACCCAGTACTTC,CASSVGAASGGGETQYF
15,TRBV29-1,.,TRBJ2-7,TRBD2,TGCAGCGTTGAAGATCGACTAGCGGGTCAATACGAGCAGTACTTC,CSVEDRLAGQYEQYF
16,TRBV5-1,.,TRBJ2-3,.,TGCGCCAGCAGCCCACAGCTAGCGTTCAGCACAGATACGCAGTATTTT,CASSPQLAFSTDTQYF
15,TRBV6-5,.,TRBJ1-2,.,TGTGCCAGCAGAAGCGACCAGGTAGCGGGCTATGGCTACACCTTC,CASRSDQVAGYGYTF
15,TRBV6-5,.,TRBJ1-5,.,TGTGCCAGCAGTTACGGGGGGACCCCTCACCAGCCCCAGCATTTT,CASSYGGTPHQPQHF
14,TRBV28,once,TRBJ2-7,TRBD1,TGTGCCAGCAGCCGGGACAGGGGGTCGTACGAGCAGTACTTC,CASSRDRGSYEQYF
14,TRBV5-1,.,TRBJ2-3,TRBD2,TGCGCCAGCAGCGCGAGCGGGAGCGCAGATACGCAGTATTTT,CASSASGSADTQYF
16,TRBV25-1,.,TRBJ2-1,TRBD2,TGTGCCAGCAGTGAACGGCGCGGGGGGGCACCCAATGAGCAGTTCTTC,CASSERRGGAPNEQFF
13,TRBV14,.,TRBJ1-1,.,TGTGCCAGCAGCCGAGGGTGGGCAGGACCCGCTTTCTTT,CASSRGWAGPAFF
12,TRBV11-2,.,TRBJ2-7,.,TGTGCCAGCAGTCCCAGCGTCTACGAGCAGTACTTC,CASSPSVYEQYF
15,TRBV4-3,.,TRBJ1-1,.,TGCGCCAGCAGCCAAGATGAGGGCCTACGGGAGAGAGCTTTCTTT,CASSQDEGLRERAFF
15,TRBV4-3,once,TRBJ2-3,TRBD2,TGCGCCAGCAGCCAAACGGGACTAAACACAGATACGCAGTATTTT,CASSQTGLNTDTQYF
14,TRBV2,.,TRBJ2-5,.,TGTGCCAGATCTAGGGGGGGAGGGCAAGAGACCCAGTACTTC,CARSRGGGQETQYF
14,TRBV10-3,.,TRBJ1-2,TRBD1,TGTGCCATCAGTGGTACAACAGGGGTCTCTGGCTACACCTTC,CAISGTTGVSGYTF
12,TRBV2,.,TRBJ1-2,.,TGTGCCAGCAGGGCCGGGATCTATGGCTACACCTTC,CASRAGIYGYTF
15,TRBV10-1,.,TRBJ2-1,TRBD2,TGCGCCAGCAGTGAAATCGGGAGGTCATACAATGAGCAGTTCTTC,CASSEIGRSYNEQFF
13,TRBV28,.,TRBJ1-1,.,TGTGCCGCGGGAGGGTCCCCAGAGACTGAAGCTTTCTTT,CAAGGSPETEAFF
13,TRBV9,.,TRBJ2-7,.,TGTGCCAGCAGCGTAGTAGTTACAGGGGAGCAGTACTTC,CASSVVVTGEQYF
20,TRBV4-3,.,TRBJ2-2,.,TGCGCCAGCAGCCAAGGCCCGCGGGGCAGGGAGAAGGACTTCACCGGGGAGCTGTTTTTT,CASSQGPRGREKDFTGELFF
14,TRBV14,.,TRBJ1-1,.,TGTGCCAGCAGTTGGGGGCTCCAGGGCACTGAAGCTTTCTTT,CASSWGLQGTEAFF
15,TRBV19,.,TRBJ2-7,TRBD2,TGTGCCAGTATTCCCGGGACTAGCGGTTACTACGAGCAGTACTTC,CASIPGTSGYYEQYF
13,TRBV18,.,TRBJ1-1,.,TGTGCCAGCTCACCACAGGAGAGGACTGAAGCTTTCTTT,CASSPQERTEAFF
17,TRBV28,.,TRBJ1-2,.,TGTGCCAGCAGTTTTTCCCCCAGGGACACAAGATACTATGGCTACACCTTC,CASSFSPRDTRYYGYTF
13,TRBV2,.,TRBJ1-3,.,TGTGCCAGCAGCGAGCGTTACTTAAACACCATATATTTT,CASSERYLNTIYF
13,TRBV28,once,TRBJ1-2,.,TGTGCCAGCAGTGGGGGCTTGGGCTATGGCTACACCTTC,CASSGGLGYGYTF
15,TRBV7-2,.,TRBJ1-3,.,TGTGCCAGCAGCTTCAGCAGGGTCTCTGGAAACACCATATATTTT,CASSFSRVSGNTIYF
14,TRBV23-1,.,TRBJ2-2,.,TGCGCCAGCAGCCCAAGACATAACACCGGGGAGCTGTTTTTT,CASSPRHNTGELFF
15,TRBV10-1,.,TRBJ2-2,.,TGCGCCAGCAGTGATTCCCTAGCGAACACCGGGGAGCTGTTTTTT,CASSDSLANTGELFF
15,TRBV6-5,.,TRBJ1-5,.,TGTGCCAGCAGTTTCAAACCGGCGGGCAATCAGCCCCAGCATTTT,CASSFKPAGNQPQHF
14,TRBV19,.,TRBJ1-5,TRBD1,TGTGCCAGCGGCGGGACAGGGGGGGATCAGCCCCAGCATTTT,CASGGTGGDQPQHF
15,TRBV5-1,.,TRBJ2-2,.,TGCGCCAGCAGCTTGACCTCGGAGGTGACCGGGGAGCTGTTTTTT,CASSLTSEVTGELFF
16,TRBV5-6,once,TRBJ2-1,TRBD2,TGTGCCAGCAGCTATGGGGGGAGGGCCCTCACGAATGAGCAGTTCTTC,CASSYGGRALTNEQFF
16,TRBV5-1,.,TRBJ1-1,TRBD1,TGCGCCAGCAGCTTAGGGACAGTTCGTAAGAACACTGAAGCTTTCTTT,CASSLGTVRKNTEAFF
15,TRBV4-3,.,TRBJ1-1,TRBD1,TGCGCCAGCAGCCATGCCGGGACAGGGGCGCCTGAAGCTTTCTTT,CASSHAGTGAPEAFF
15,TRBV9,.,TRBJ2-1,TRBD2,TGTGCCAGCAGCGTAGGGGGGGGCTCCTACAATGAGCAGTTCTTC,CASSVGGGSYNEQFF
15,TRBV28,.,TRBJ1-5,TRBD1,TGTGCCAGCAGTTACGGACAGGGGCCGAATCAGCCCCAGCATTTT,CASSYGQGPNQPQHF
15,TRBV6-5,.,TRBJ1-2,.,TGTGCCAGCAGTCGGGGGGGGGAAGCCAACTATGGCTACACCTTC,CASSRGGEANYGYTF
17,TRBV1,.,TRBJ1-1,.,TGCACCAGCAGCCAACGTCGCAGGGGGCCGGCGGACACTGAAGCTTTCTTT,CTSSQRRRGPADTEAFF
16,TRBV5-6,.,TRBJ1-2,TRBD1,TGTGCCAGCAGCCAGCACGAAACAGGGGGGTTGTATGGCTACACCTTC,CASSQHETGGLYGYTF
13,TRBV6-5,.,TRBJ1-1,.,TGTGCCAGCAGCGCGACAGGCAGGGCTGAAGCTTTCTTT,CASSATGRAEAFF
14,TRBV9,.,TRBJ2-7,TRBD1,TGTGCCAGCAGCTCCCGGACAGGTTCCTACGAGCAGTACTTC,CASSSRTGSYEQYF
14,TRBV18,.,TRBJ1-1,.,TGTGCCAGCTCACAGGGACAAGTGAACACTGAAGCTTTCTTT,CASSQGQVNTEAFF
13,TRBV5-6,.,TRBJ1-2,.,TGTGCCAGTGGAGAAAGACAGCGCTATGGCTACACCTTC,CASGERQRYGYTF
18,TRBV28,once,TRBJ2-7,.,TGTGCCAGCAGTTTGGGCCTTCCTGGGCTGAAAAACTCCTACGAGCAGTACTTC,CASSLGLPGLKNSYEQYF
15,TRBV18,.,TRBJ2-5,.,TGTGCCAGCTCACCAGTGGACTCCATCCGTGAGACCCAGTACTTC,CASSPVDSIRETQYF
18,TRBV12-5,.,TRBJ2-7,TRBD1,TGTGCTAGTGGTTTGGCCCGAAACAGGGGGCCCTTTTCCTACGAGCAGTACTTC,CASGLARNRGPFSYEQYF
14,TRBV11-2,.,TRBJ1-2,TRBD1,TGTGCCAGCAGCTTAGGGGGACAGGGGGCTGGCTACACCTTC,CASSLGGQGAGYTF
14,TRBV6-5,.,TRBJ1-1,TRBD1,TGTGCCAGCAGTTACGACAGGGCGGGGACTGAAGCTTTCTTT,CASSYDRAGTEAFF
13,TRBV11-2,.,TRBJ1-2,.,TGTGCCAGCACCACTAGCGGGGGGTCTGGCTACACCTTC,CASTTSGGSGYTF
16,TRBV5-4,.,TRBJ1-1,.,TGTGCCAGCAGCTTTCCCCAGGGAGGGTTATCGACTGAAGCTTTCTTT,CASSFPQGGLSTEAFF
16,TRBV2,.,TRBJ1-5,TRBD1,TGTGCCAGCAGTGAAAGCAGGGGGCAGTTAGATCAGCCCCAGCATTTT,CASSESRGQLDQPQHF
15,TRBV6-5,once,TRBJ2-3,.,TGTGCCAGCAGTTACGAGGGTTCGATGGGGGATACGCAGTATTTT,CASSYEGSMGDTQYF
14,TRBV30,once,TRBJ2-5,.,TGTGCCTGGACCCCCCCGGGGGTCAGGGAGACCCAGTACTTC,CAWTPPGVRETQYF
17,TRBV19,.,TRBJ1-2,.,TGTGCCAGTAGTCTGCCGTTAGGGGGGGGCAGCGTCTATGGCTACACCTTC,CASSLPLGGGSVYGYTF
14,TRBV7-8,.,TRBJ1-4,TRBD1,TGTGCCAGCAGCCCCGGGACAGGAGGTGAAAAACTGTTTTTT,CASSPGTGGEKLFF